The present T cell receptor (beta chain) was sequenced within a study of blood T cell repertoires in COVID-19. Study-wide context: The samples span acute and convalescent COVID-19 from the United States, Italy and Spain. The analysed material was cDNA or gDNA that came from T cells, B-cell-depleted T cells, or PBMCs.

In germline, CDR1 is SGHTA, CDR2 FQGTGA. With 5 bases removed from V and 8 bases from J, the gap between germline ends came to 13 bases. CDR3 length equals 13 residues. Original handling: Quantification of nucleated cells was approximated via reference gene primer amplification. Assay used: immunoSEQ multiplex PCR; TCRdb lists only in-frame clones, some missing. V and J calls and clone size come straight from that table; D and trimming were deduced from the DNA. The sample carries 60,000 to 70,000 clones, about 90% recorded once. The chain recombines TRBV7-3 with TRBJ2-1; D unclear. Sample: peripheral blood. The receptor was isolated from a man between 35 and 55 years old with COVID-19, enrolled during active disease. The CDR3 protein is CASSNPGVDEQFF. In DNA form, the CDR3 reads TGTGCCAGCAGCAACCCCGGAGTAGATGAGCAGTTCTTC.